This TCR beta chain came from a study of shared clonotypes between healthy human individuals. Whole-study results and caveats: Only blood samples were collected, and tissue repertoires likely differ.

Some clones are missing from TCRdb's copy, which holds only in-frame ones; the method was immunoSEQ multiplex PCR. Seen here are over 2 million clones, 85% to 95% observed once, and the top ten hold more than 0.1%. Comments on this clone: Its antigen is still unknown. This sample also contains other DNA sequences that code for the same CDR3.

Germline V lookup: CDR1 ENHRY, CDR2 SYGVKD. CDR3 length equals 12 residues. V was clipped by 5 bases and J by 5 bases; unmatched bases: 1. The sample consisted of naive CD4+ T cells sorted from blood. Subset described: CD45RA+ positively selected. The TCR comes from a man in his late teens or twenties in good health. The chain joins TRBV10-3 to TRBJ2-3, with TRBD2 matching over 7 bases. The CDR3 loop is CAISPGGDTQYF. In nucleotides, the CDR3 is TGTGCCATCAGTCCGGGGGGAGATACGCAGTATTTT.